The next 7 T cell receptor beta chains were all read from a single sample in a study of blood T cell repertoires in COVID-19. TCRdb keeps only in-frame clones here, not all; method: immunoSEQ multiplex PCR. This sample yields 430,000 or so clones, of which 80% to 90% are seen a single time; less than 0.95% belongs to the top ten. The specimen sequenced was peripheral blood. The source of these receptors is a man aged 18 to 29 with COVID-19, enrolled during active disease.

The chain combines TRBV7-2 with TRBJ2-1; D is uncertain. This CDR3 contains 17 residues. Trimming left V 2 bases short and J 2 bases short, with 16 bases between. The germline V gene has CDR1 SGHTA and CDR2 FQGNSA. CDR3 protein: CASSLKPERRTYNEQFF. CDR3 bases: TGTGCCAGCAGCTTAAAACCGGAGCGTCGAACCTACAATGAGCAGTTCTTC.

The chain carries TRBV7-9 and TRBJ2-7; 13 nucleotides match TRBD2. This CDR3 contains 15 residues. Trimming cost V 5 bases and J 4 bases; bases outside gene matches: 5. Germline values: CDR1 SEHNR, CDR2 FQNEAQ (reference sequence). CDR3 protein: CASSDGLAGVYEQYF. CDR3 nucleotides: TGTGCCAGCAGCGATGGACTAGCGGGGGTATACGAGCAGTACTTC.

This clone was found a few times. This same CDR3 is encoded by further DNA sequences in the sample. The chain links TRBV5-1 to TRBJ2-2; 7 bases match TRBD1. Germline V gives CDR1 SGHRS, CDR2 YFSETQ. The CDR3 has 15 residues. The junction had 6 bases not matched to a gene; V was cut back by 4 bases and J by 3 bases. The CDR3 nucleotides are TGCGCCAGCAGCCTCCGGACAGGAGACACCGGGGAGCTGTTTTTT. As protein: CASSLRTGDTGELFF.

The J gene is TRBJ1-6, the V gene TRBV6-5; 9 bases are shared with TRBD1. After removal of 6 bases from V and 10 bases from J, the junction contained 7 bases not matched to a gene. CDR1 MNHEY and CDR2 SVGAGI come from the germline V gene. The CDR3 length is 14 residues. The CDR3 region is CASRRWDRVSPLHF. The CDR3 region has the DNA TGTGCCAGCAGGAGATGGGACAGGGTATCACCCCTCCACTTT.

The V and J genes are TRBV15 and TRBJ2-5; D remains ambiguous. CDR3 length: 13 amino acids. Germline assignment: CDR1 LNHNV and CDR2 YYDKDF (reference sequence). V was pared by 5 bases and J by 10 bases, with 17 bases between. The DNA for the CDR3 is TGTGCCACCAGCGCAACAGTCCGTACCGACCAGTACTTC. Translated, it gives CATSATVRTDQYF.

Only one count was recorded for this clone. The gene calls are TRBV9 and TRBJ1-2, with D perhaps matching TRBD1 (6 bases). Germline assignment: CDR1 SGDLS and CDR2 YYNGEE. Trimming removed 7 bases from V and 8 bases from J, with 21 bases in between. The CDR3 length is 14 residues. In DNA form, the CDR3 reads TGTGCCAGCGGCCCTTCGGGGGGCCCATCGGGCTACACCTTC. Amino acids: CASGPSGGPSGYTF.

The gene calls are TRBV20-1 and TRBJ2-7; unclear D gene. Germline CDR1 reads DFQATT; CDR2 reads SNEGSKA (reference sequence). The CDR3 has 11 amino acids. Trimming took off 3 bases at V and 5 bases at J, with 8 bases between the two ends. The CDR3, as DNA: TGCAGTGCTAGGAGGTATGACGAGCAGTACTTC. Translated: CSARRYDEQYF.